Shown below are 30 T cell receptor beta chains from a single sample sequenced in a study of human T cells and chemical hapten exposure. TCRdb itself ran the RACE reads through MiXCR, one entry per CDR3 protein. In the table there are some 38,000 distinct CDR3 sequences, 6% to 9.5% of which are singletons. Time point here: pre-sensitization, week 0. Treatment meaning: therapeutic diphenylcyclopropenone sensitization with weekly scalp DPC. The sample consisted of whole blood, taken in connection with sensitization to the hapten diphenylcyclopropenone (DPC). The receptors shown here come from a woman between 45 and 65 years old with alopecia areata. Some clones in this sample may be carry-over from other donors' samples.

This clonotype was seen many times. This rearrangement joins TRBV4-2 to TRBJ1-1, with D possibly TRBD1 on 6 matching bases. The germline V gene has CDR1 LGHNA and CDR2 YNFKEQ. This CDR3 contains 14 residues. The V gene lost 4 bases and the J gene lost 1 base, with 10 bases spanning the gap. This CDR3 is CASSRGPTNTEAFF. In DNA, the CDR3 is TGTGCCAGCAGCCGGGGGCCAACGAACACTGAAGCTTTCTTT.

This clonotype showed up just a few times. V and J are TRBV7-2 and TRBJ2-1; no reliable D call. Trimming took 4 bases from V and 7 from J, leaving 11 bases between them. Per the germline V gene, CDR1 is SGHTA and CDR2 is FQGNSA. The CDR3 is made up of 13 amino acids. The CDR3 region has the DNA TGTGCCAGCAGCTGGTTCACTAAAAATGAGCAGTTCTTC. It codes for CASSWFTKNEQFF.

Ten or more counts support this clonotype. V gene TRBV18 combines with J gene TRBJ2-7; a possible D gene is TRBD1 (6 bases). Germline CDR1 reads KGHSH; CDR2 reads LQKENI. Trimming left V 0 bases short and J 7 bases short, with 16 bases between. CDR3 length: 15 amino acids. The CDR3 here is CASSPPDRPGREQYF. DNA of the CDR3: TGTGCCAGCTCACCACCGGACAGACCGGGACGGGAGCAGTACTTC.

This chain connects TRBV11-2 to TRBJ2-5, with TRBD2 matching 9 bases. Trimming at V came to 2 bases and at J to 1 base, leaving 11 bases not matched to a gene. The length of the CDR3 is 18 residues. CDR1 and CDR2 (germline): SGHAT, FQNNGV. The CDR3 bases are TGTGCCAGCAGCTTATTAGCGGGAGTGGGGGTATTCCAAGAGACCCAGTACTTC. Its protein is CASSLLAGVGVFQETQYF.

This clonotype has a count of ten or more. CDR3 nucleotide sequence: TGTGCCACCAGTGATAACTTCGGGGGCGCGGCCTCTGGGGCCAACGTCCTGACTTTC. It is translated as CATSDNFGGAASGANVLTF. The chain employs TRBV24-1 and TRBJ2-6, with D perhaps given as TRBD1 or TRBD2 (6 bases each). Trimming pared 3 bases from V and 0 bases from J, leaving 17 bases between. There are 19 residues in the CDR3. Germline-derived CDR1 and CDR2 are KGHDR and SFDVKD.

There are many counts of this clonotype. V and J are TRBV5-4 and TRBJ2-3; D possibly corresponds to TRBD1 (6 bases). The CDR3 is 15 amino acids. V was pared by 4 bases and J by 3 bases, with 15 bases between. Germline V gene data show CDR1 as SGHNT and CDR2 as YYREEE (reference sequence). CDR3 loop: CASSRTVRGTDTQYF. The CDR3 bases are TGTGCCAGCAGCCGGACAGTCAGGGGTACAGATACGCAGTATTTT.

This clonotype was counted a few times. This chain joins TRBV2 and TRBJ2-7, with D perhaps TRBD1 (5 bases). The CDR3 length is 14 residues. The germline V gene has CDR1 SNHLY and CDR2 FYNNEI. Trimming removed 9 bases from V and 2 bases from J, with 17 bases in between. CDR3 in amino acids: CASTKQGTTYEQYF. The CDR3 coding sequence is TGTGCCAGTACAAAGCAGGGAACCACCTACGAGCAGTACTTC.

Turning to this clonotype: It may be a read error: a sequence one base away is much more abundant. CDR3 protein: CASSLSRQLSSHEQYF. CDR3 bases: TGTGCCAGCAGTTTATCCCGACAGCTCAGCTCCCACGAGCAGTACTTC. V usage is TRBV27 and J usage is TRBJ2-7, with D possibly TRBD1 on 5 matching bases. The germline V gene encodes CDR1 MNHEY and CDR2 SMNVEV (reference sequence). This CDR3 is 16 amino acids long.

This clonotype came up once. A much larger clone lies a single base off, so this may be a read error. The V call is TRBV7-6, the J call TRBJ2-6, with 9 bases fitting TRBD2. Germline V gives CDR1 SGHVS, CDR2 FNYEAQ. The CDR3 has 17 amino acids. The CDR3 coding sequence is TGTGCCAGCAGCTCCATAGCGGGAGTAGCTGGGGCCAACGTCCAGACTTTC. Protein: CASSSIAGVAGANVQTF.

At least ten counts were recorded for this clonotype. The genes are TRBV29-1 and TRBJ2-7, with TRBD2 matching over 9 bases. From germline, CDR1 is SQVTM and CDR2 ANQGSEA. The ends lost 0 bases at V and 3 bases at J; junction bases unmatched: 9. The CDR3 has 16 residues. The CDR3 DNA reads as TGCAGCGTTGAAGATAGGGCGGGAGGGCGACTCTACGAGCAGTACTTC. Translation gives CSVEDRAGGRLYEQYF.

This clonotype was observed a few times. The V gene is TRBV5-1, the J gene TRBJ2-7; the D gene is possibly TRBD2 (5 bases). The CDR3 has 13 residues. Germline CDR1 reads SGHRS; CDR2 reads YFSETQ. The V gene lost 8 bases and the J gene lost 5 bases, with 17 bases spanning the gap. For the CDR3, the DNA is TGCGCCAGTAGACGGGGATCTAGGAACGAGCAGTACTTC. Residues: CASRRGSRNEQYF. The full variable domain, rest sourced from reference TRBV5-1 and TRBJ2-7, is KAGVTQTPRYLIKTRGQQVTLSCSPISGHRSVSWYQQTPGQGLQFLFEYFSETQRNKGNFPGRFSGRQFSNSRSEMNVSTLELGDSALYLCASRRGSRNEQYFGPGTRLTVT.

Ten or more counts support this clonotype. V is TRBV3-1 and J is TRBJ2-5, with D possibly TRBD2 on 5 matching bases. Trimming removed 2 bases at V and 1 base at J, with 14 bases between. The CDR3 covers 16 residues. CDR1 is LGHDT and CDR2 is YNNKEL in the germline V gene (reference sequence). CDR3 coding DNA: TGTGCCAGCAGCCAAATGGCTAGCTCCCTCCAAGAGACCCAGTACTTC. This translates into CASSQMASSLQETQYF.

The sample holds many counts of this clonotype. The CDR3, as DNA: TGTGCTCTTGGGACTAGCGGGAGGGGTTACAATGAGCAGTTCTTC. It specifies CALGTSGRGYNEQFF. The chain has TRBV7-9 and TRBJ2-1; 16 positions agree with TRBD2. Per the germline V gene, CDR1 is SEHNR and CDR2 is FQNEAQ (reference sequence). The CDR3 sequence is 15 residues long.

In its sample, this clonotype was seen a few times. This chain joins TRBV7-6 and TRBJ2-7; TRBD2 matches 9 bases. The trim removed 2 bases at V and 6 bases at J, leaving 5 bases unmatched. The CDR3 spans 14 residues. The V gene's germline CDR1 is SGHVS and CDR2 FNYEAQ. The CDR3 sequence is CASSLLAGTGEQYF. As DNA, the CDR3 is TGTGCCAGCAGCTTACTAGCGGGAACTGGCGAGCAGTACTTC.

Many counts were recorded for this clonotype. V usage is TRBV12-3 or TRBV12-4 and J usage is TRBJ2-7, with unresolved D. The CDR3 is 11 residues long. V was clipped by 3 bases and J by 1 base, with 1 base between them. CDR3 sequence: CASSFSYEQYF. The CDR3 DNA reads TGTGCCAGCAGTTTTTCCTACGAGCAGTACTTC.

The rearrangement links TRBV12-2 to TRBJ2-3. TRBV12-2 is a documented pseudogene. The CDR3 length is 11 residues. The CDR3 region has the DNA TGTGCAAGTCGCAGTCCAGATACGCAGTATTTT. It codes for CASRSPDTQYF.

In its sample, this clonotype was seen many times. CDR3 sequence reads: CASRKGDRGNTEAFF. The CDR3 DNA is TGTGCCAGCAGGAAGGGGGACAGGGGGAACACTGAAGCTTTCTTT. V gene TRBV6-6 combines with J gene TRBJ1-1; 10 nucleotides match TRBD1. J lost 1 base, V lost 6 bases, and 5 bases had no gene match. This CDR3 is 15 amino acids long. From germline, CDR1 is MNHNY and CDR2 SVGAGI (reference sequence).

This clonotype was seen a handful of times. The rearrangement joins TRBV19 to TRBJ2-2; perhaps TRBD2 as D (5 bases). Germline V lookup: CDR1 LNHDA, CDR2 SQIVND (reference sequence). V lost 4 bases and J lost 8, with 8 bases in between. This CDR3 spans 12 amino acids. The CDR3 sequence: CASSTSGGELFF. The CDR3 region has the DNA TGTGCCAGTAGTACGTCGGGGGGGGAGCTGTTTTTT.

This clonotype was counted many times. The chain combines TRBV14 with TRBJ2-1, with D unclear. Trimming removed 0 bases from V and 10 bases from J, with 7 bases in between. There are 12 residues in the CDR3. Germline V gives CDR1 SGHDN, CDR2 FVKESK. The CDR3 coding sequence is TGTGCCAGCAGCCAAGAAGAGTTAGAGCAGTTCTTC. This codes for CASSQEELEQFF.

This clonotype showed up just a few times. The V gene is TRBV3-1, the J gene TRBJ2-1; TRBD1 is a possible D gene (6 bases). CDR3 length equals 14 residues. Trimming removed 0 bases from V and 4 bases from J, with 7 bases in between. Germline V gives CDR1 LGHDT, CDR2 YNNKEL (reference sequence). The CDR3 region has the DNA TGTGCCAGCAGCCAAGATCAGGGGTACAATGAGCAGTTCTTC. Translated: CASSQDQGYNEQFF.

This chain connects TRBV11-2 to TRBJ1-4; D is possibly TRBD1 (5 bases). The germline gives CDR1 SGHAT, CDR2 FQNNGV. The CDR3 extends over 16 amino acids. The V gene lost 0 bases and the J gene lost 7 bases, with 15 bases spanning the gap. The CDR3 protein is CASSLDPQGGGEKLFF. Written as DNA, the CDR3 is TGTGCCAGCAGCTTAGATCCCCAGGGCGGCGGTGAAAAACTGTTTTTT. Full variable domain (rest looked up from reference TRBV11-2 and TRBJ1-4): EAGVAQSPRYKIIEKRQSVAFWCNPISGHATLYWYQQILGQGPKLLIQFQNNGVVDDSQLPKDRFSAERLKGVDSTLKIQPAKLEDSAVYLCASSLDPQGGGEKLFFGSGTQLSVL.

This clonotype was seen many times. This chain links TRBV4-1 with TRBJ2-1, with TRBD2 matching over 10 bases. Looked up from germline, CDR1 is MGHRA and CDR2 is YSYEKL. V lost 0 bases and J lost 13; bases outside the gene matches: 9. The CDR3 consists of 15 residues. The chain's CDR3 is CASSQDWVSGRPQFF. The CDR3 bases are TGCGCCAGCAGCCAAGATTGGGTTAGCGGGAGGCCCCAGTTCTTC.

This clonotype was detected many times. The chain employs TRBV6-6 and TRBJ1-4; 12 bases map to TRBD1. Germline CDR1 reads MNHNY; CDR2 reads SVGAGI (reference sequence). The CDR3 runs 14 residues. J lost 8 bases, V lost 6 bases, and 4 bases had no gene match. CDR3 in amino acids: CASRTGTGGEKLFF. The CDR3 bases are TGTGCCAGCAGAACCGGGACAGGGGGCGAAAAACTGTTTTTT.

The sample holds many counts of this clonotype. The chain has TRBV2 and TRBJ1-2; 7 bases fit TRBD1. Germline loops: CDR1 SNHLY, CDR2 FYNNEI. J was trimmed by 7 bases and V by 5 bases; bases with no gene match: 7. The CDR3 is 13 residues long. CDR3 sequence (DNA): TGTGCCAGCAGTTTTCGGGACAGAGGTGGCTACACCTTC. It specifies CASSFRDRGGYTF.

This clonotype was picked up many times. The gene calls are TRBV28 and TRBJ2-2; TRBD2 is a possible D gene (6 bases). The V end lost 1 base, the J end lost 4 bases, and 10 bases lay between the germline ends. The CDR3 runs to 15 residues. Germline CDR1 and CDR2: MDHEN and SYDVKM. The chain's CDR3 is CASSLLAAATGELFF. In DNA, the CDR3 is TGTGCCAGCAGTTTATTAGCGGCGGCCACCGGGGAGCTGTTTTTT.

This clonotype was counted many times. CDR3: CASSLAPGIQTQYF. The DNA of the CDR3 is TGTGCCAGCAGCTTAGCCCCGGGGATTCAGACCCAGTACTTC. This chain joins TRBV11-2 and TRBJ2-5; weak D call: TRBD2 (5 bases). Germline CDR1 and CDR2: SGHAT and FQNNGV. Trimming shortened V by 1 base and J by 6 bases, and 12 bases separated the two germline ends. The CDR3 has 14 residues.

This clonotype has only a few counts. The chain carries TRBV4-1 and TRBJ2-7; D might be TRBD2 (5 bases). CDR1 is MGHRA and CDR2 is YSYEKL in the germline V gene. V shed 2 bases and J shed 6 bases, with 23 bases lying between them. The CDR3 covers 17 residues. The DNA of the CDR3 is TGCGCCAGCAGCCAACCCTCAGGAGGCAGGATCCAGCGCGAGCAGTACTTC. Translating it yields CASSQPSGGRIQREQYF.

At least ten counts were recorded for this clonotype. The chain links TRBV11-2 to TRBJ2-1; a possible D gene is TRBD2 (5 bases). Germline V gene sequence: CDR1 SGHAT, CDR2 FQNNGV. The CDR3 has 12 residues. Trimming pared 5 bases from V and 8 bases from J, leaving 10 bases between. This chain's CDR3 is CASSPSADEQFF. The CDR3 DNA sequence: TGTGCCAGCAGCCCCTCAGCGGATGAGCAGTTCTTC.

The gene calls are TRBV20-1 and TRBJ2-2, with 10 bases fitting TRBD2. The CDR3 has 17 residues. V shed 4 bases, J shed 8 bases, and the junction held 16 bases outside the gene matches. From germline, CDR1 is DFQATT and CDR2 SNEGSKA (reference sequence). In DNA form, the CDR3 reads TGCAGTGCTACCTTAGGGACAGCGGGAGGGCCAGGAGGGGAGCTGTTTTTT. Translation gives CSATLGTAGGPGGELFF.

This clonotype was detected ten times or more. V gene TRBV6-1 combines with J gene TRBJ1-5; the D is unclear. Germline CDR1 and CDR2: MNHNS and SASEGT. V was shortened by 3 bases and J by 7 bases, with 4 bases between the two germline ends. The CDR3 spans 11 residues. The CDR3 nucleotides read TGTGCCAGCAGTGAGCAACAGCCCCAGCATTTT. This encodes CASSEQQPQHF.